The 29 T cell receptor beta chains given below trace back to one sample, sequenced in a study of CD8+ T cells in alopecia areata. Sequencing used cDNA as its template, made by extracting RNA and reverse transcribing it. Profiled with immunoSEQ multiplex PCR; TCRdb holds only in-frame clones, not every one. The profile covers about 200,000 clones, with roughly 50% appearing a single time and 4.5% to 6% taken by the ten largest. Treatment of the sample: oral pan-JAK inhibitor, 5-10 mg twice daily. The source material was CD4+ T cells sorted from blood, sampled at week 24, from a patient treated with tofacitinib. These receptors originate from a human donor with alopecia areata.

This clone was found a few times. This chain connects TRBV29-1 to TRBJ2-3, with TRBD1 identical over 7 bases. CDR1 and CDR2 (germline): SQVTM, ANQGSEA. The length of the CDR3 is 13 residues. V gave up 7 bases and J gave up 4 bases; unmatched junction bases: 8. Here the CDR3 reads CSAVGDRADTQYF. The CDR3 nucleotides are TGCAGCGCCGTTGGTGACAGGGCAGATACGCAGTATTTT.

The chain links TRBV5-1 to TRBJ1-6, with 7 bases that match TRBD1. The germline V gene encodes CDR1 SGHRS and CDR2 YFSETQ. V gave up 0 bases and J gave up 6 bases; unmatched junction bases: 3. The CDR3 has 15 amino acids. The CDR3: CASSLVDRTNSPLHF. CDR3 nucleotides: TGCGCCAGCAGCTTGGTGGACAGGACTAATTCACCCCTCCACTTT.

A few counts support this clone. V usage is TRBV7-2 and J usage is TRBJ2-7; 9 bases agree with TRBD1. The junction had 3 bases not matched to a gene; V was cut back by 3 bases and J by 6 bases. The CDR3 spans 13 residues. CDR1 is SGHTA, CDR2 FQGNSA, per germline. The CDR3 nucleotides are TGTGCCAGCAGCTTTACAGGGGGCGCCGAGCAGTACTTC. Amino acids: CASSFTGGAEQYF. The full variable domain, its missing parts supplied by reference TRBV7-2 and TRBJ2-7, is GAGVSQSPSNKVTEKGKDVELRCDPISGHTALYWYRQSLGQGLEFLIYFQGNSAPDKSGLPSDRFSAERTGGSVSTLTIQRTQQEDSAVYLCASSFTGGAEQYFGPGTRLTVT.

The rearrangement links TRBV5-4 to TRBJ1-4, with D possibly TRBD1 on 5 matching bases. V lost 4 bases, J lost 3 bases, and 13 bases lay in between. The CDR3 is made up of 15 amino acids. Germline CDR1 and CDR2: SGHNT and YYREEE (reference sequence). The DNA for the CDR3 is TGTGCCAGCAGCCAAGCTCGAGGGGCTAATGAAAAACTGTTTTTT. Translation: CASSQARGANEKLFF.

This chain uses TRBV27 with TRBJ1-4, with unresolved D. From germline, CDR1 is MNHEY and CDR2 SMNVEV (reference sequence). CDR3 length equals 14 residues. Deletions cut 0 bases from V and 5 bases from J, with 7 bases between. CDR3: CASSLSLSNEKLFF. CDR3 in DNA: TGTGCCAGCAGTTTATCGTTATCGAATGAAAAACTGTTTTTT.

This clone was seen ten or more times. V and J are TRBV25-1 and TRBJ1-1; tentative D call: TRBD1 (5 bases). Germline values: CDR1 MGHDK, CDR2 SYGVNS. This CDR3 region has 12 residues. The V and J ends lost 5 bases and 7 bases respectively, with 11 bases between them. DNA for the CDR3: TGTGCCAGCAGTAGAATCACAGGTGAAGCTTTCTTT. Its translation: CASSRITGEAFF.

Only a few counts were recorded for this clone. The rearrangement links TRBV7-9 to TRBJ2-5; possibly TRBD1 or TRBD2 for D (7 bases each). This CDR3 spans 15 amino acids. Per germline, CDR1 SEHNR and CDR2 FQNEAQ (reference sequence). Trimming shortened V by 2 bases and J by 3 bases, and 13 bases separated the two germline ends. CDR3 bases: TGTGCCAGCAGCTTATGGGAGGGGGCGGAAGAGACCCAGTACTTC. Encoded protein: CASSLWEGAEETQYF.

This clone was seen at least ten times. The V gene is TRBV23-1, the J gene TRBJ2-7; D not resolved. TRBV23-1 has ORF status, its function being uncertain. CDR3 size: 16 residues. Trimming removed 8 bases at V and 6 bases at J, with 26 bases between. The DNA of the CDR3 is TGCGCCAGCGTGGACCTTAGTGAACAGCTTGACGGCGAGCAGTACTTC. Residues: CASVDLSEQLDGEQYF.

The chain couples TRBV4-1 to TRBJ1-6, with 7 bases matching TRBD1. Trimming at V came to 6 bases and at J to 8 bases, leaving 4 bases not matched to a gene. Per germline, CDR1 MGHRA and CDR2 YSYEKL. This CDR3 is built from 13 residues. The CDR3 DNA reads TGCGCCAGCAGTCCTACAGGGGATTCACCCCTCCACTTT. It is translated as CASSPTGDSPLHF.

The V gene is TRBV7-2, the J gene TRBJ2-7; D tentatively fits TRBD1 or TRBD2 (6 bases each). V dropped 1 base and J dropped 3 bases, with 10 bases sitting between them. The CDR3 runs to 14 residues. Germline V CDR1 and CDR2: SGHTA, FQGNSA. The CDR3 sequence is CASSLGRDNYEQYF. CDR3 nucleotide sequence: TGTGCCAGCAGCTTAGGGAGGGACAACTACGAGCAGTACTTC.

This clone has a single count. The chain joins TRBV9 to TRBJ2-5; D might be TRBD2 (6 bases). The V end lost 3 bases, the J end lost 7 bases, and 13 bases lay between the germline ends. This CDR3 region has 13 residues. Germline assignment: CDR1 SGDLS and CDR2 YYNGEE. CDR3 protein: CASSGDWDGTQYF. For the CDR3, the DNA is TGTGCCAGCAGCGGGGACTGGGATGGGACCCAGTACTTC.

V is TRBV30 and J is TRBJ2-4, with D perhaps matching TRBD2 (6 bases). This CDR3 region has 16 residues. V lost 1 base to trimming and J lost 6 bases, with 19 bases between them. The germline CDR1 and CDR2 sequences are GTSNPN and SVGIG (reference sequence). This chain's CDR3 is CAWSEEELAWGNIQYF. The CDR3 DNA reads TGTGCCTGGAGTGAAGAGGAGCTAGCGTGGGGAAACATTCAGTACTTC.

The chain employs TRBV5-1 and TRBJ1-1, with 7 bases fitting TRBD1. Germline V gene lookup returns CDR1 SGHRS and CDR2 YFSETQ. J lost 5 bases, V lost 2 bases, and 3 bases had no gene match. This CDR3 contains 13 residues. The CDR3 nucleotides are TGCGCCAGCAGCTTTACAGGGGAGACTGAAGCTTTCTTT. Its protein product is CASSFTGETEAFF.

V usage is TRBV7-9 and J usage is TRBJ2-3, with D possibly TRBD1 on 6 matching bases. Germline CDR1 reads SEHNR; CDR2 reads FQNEAQ (reference sequence). The ends were cut back, 1 base at V and 4 bases at J, with 6 bases in the middle. This CDR3 is built from 13 residues. CDR3 residues: CASSLDRADTQYF. CDR3 nucleotide sequence: TGTGCCAGCAGCTTAGACAGGGCAGATACGCAGTATTTT.

There are a few counts of this clone. J is TRBJ2-1 and V is TRBV2, with D perhaps given as TRBD1 or TRBD2 (5 bases each). The CDR3 is 13 residues long. V dropped 7 bases and J dropped 6 bases, with 13 bases sitting between them. Germline assignment: CDR1 SNHLY and CDR2 FYNNEI. The CDR3 is CASIMGGGNEQFF. The CDR3 DNA reads as TGTGCCAGCATTATGGGTGGGGGCAATGAGCAGTTCTTC.

The chain has TRBV30 and TRBJ2-1, with D uncertain. Germline CDR1 reads GTSNPN; CDR2 reads SVGIG (reference sequence). Between the trimmed V and J ends, which lost 0 bases and 0 bases, there was a span of 9 bases. The CDR3 has 15 residues. CDR3 loop: CAWSVLRASYNEQFF. In DNA, the CDR3 is TGTGCCTGGAGTGTTTTACGGGCCTCCTACAATGAGCAGTTCTTC.

The rearrangement joins TRBV5-4 to TRBJ1-1, with D unresolved. Trimming shortened V by 3 bases and J by 3 bases, and 9 bases separated the two germline ends. This CDR3 is built from 13 residues. Germline CDR1 is SGHNT and CDR2 is YYREEE (reference sequence). CDR3 sequence reads: CASSSSGDTEAFF. Here the CDR3 DNA reads TGTGCCAGCAGCTCCTCCGGGGACACTGAAGCTTTCTTT.

The V call is TRBV28, the J call TRBJ2-1; weak D call: TRBD1 (6 bases). The germline V and J ends were trimmed by 5 bases and 1 base, with 15 bases remaining between them. CDR1 and CDR2 (germline): MDHEN, SYDVKM. This CDR3 is 16 amino acids long. The CDR3, as DNA: TGTGCCAGCAGTGTCCTCAGGGGCGAGTCCTACAATGAGCAGTTCTTC. Translation: CASSVLRGESYNEQFF.

This clone was recorded at least ten times. The J gene is TRBJ2-1, the V gene TRBV6-4; the match to TRBD2 covers 10 bases. The length of the CDR3 is 15 residues. CDR1 and CDR2 (germline): MRHNA, SNTAGT. V shed 4 bases and J 5 bases; nucleotides not matched to a gene: 5. CDR3 amino acids: CASSVASGGNNEQFF. The DNA of the CDR3 is TGTGCCAGCAGTGTGGCTAGCGGGGGCAACAATGAGCAGTTCTTC.

This chain joins TRBV14 and TRBJ1-2; 8 bases match TRBD1. The junction had 8 bases not matched to a gene; V was cut back by 0 bases and J by 5 bases. This CDR3 region has 16 residues. Per germline, CDR1 SGHDN and CDR2 FVKESK. CDR3 loop: CASSQERGTGGYGYTF. In DNA form, the CDR3 reads TGTGCCAGCAGCCAAGAACGGGGGACAGGAGGATATGGCTACACCTTC.

The chain uses TRBV28 and TRBJ2-1; possibly TRBD1 or TRBD2 for D (6 bases each). The length of the CDR3 is 17 residues. V was shortened by 5 bases and J by 0 bases, with 17 bases between the two germline ends. Germline loops: CDR1 MDHEN, CDR2 SYDVKM. In DNA form, the CDR3 reads TGTGCCAGCAGTCCCCAGGTCCGGGGGCCCTCCTACAATGAGCAGTTCTTC. Protein: CASSPQVRGPSYNEQFF.

This chain uses TRBV10-3 with TRBJ2-1; no firm D call. This CDR3 region has 13 residues. In germline, CDR1 is ENHRY, CDR2 SYGVKD. Deletions cut 4 bases from V and 4 bases from J, with 8 bases between. CDR3 sequence: CAISASAYNEQFF. Here the CDR3 DNA reads TGTGCCATCAGTGCCAGCGCTTACAATGAGCAGTTCTTC.

This clone has just one count. The chain carries TRBV23-1 and TRBJ2-5, with D possibly TRBD1 on 5 matching bases. TRBV23-1 is sorted into the ORF group, with uncertain function. The CDR3 covers 14 residues. The V gene lost 0 bases and the J gene lost 4 bases, with 9 bases spanning the gap. The CDR3 nucleotides read TGCGCCAGCAGTCAATCAGACCAGGGAGAGACCCAGTACTTC. This codes for CASSQSDQGETQYF.

This chain uses TRBV5-4 with TRBJ2-1, with D possibly matching TRBD1 (6 bases). Germline V gene lookup returns CDR1 SGHNT and CDR2 YYREEE (reference sequence). The CDR3 runs 13 residues. V lost 2 bases, J lost 10 bases, and 13 bases lay in between. CDR3 in DNA: TGTGCCAGCAGCTTTACAGGGACGTGGGAGCAGTTCTTC. It specifies CASSFTGTWEQFF.

The chain links TRBV29-1 to TRBJ2-1; the D is unclear. Trimming cost V 4 bases and J 10 bases, with 11 bases left between them. The CDR3 spans 11 residues. CDR1 and CDR2 (germline): SQVTM, ANQGSEA. Here the CDR3 reads CSVGGVGEQFF. The CDR3 DNA reads as TGCAGCGTTGGTGGGGTCGGGGAGCAGTTCTTC.

This chain uses TRBV5-4 with TRBJ2-1; the match to TRBD1 covers 9 bases. Losses at the gene ends were 7 bases for V and 16 bases for J; bases not matched to a gene: 9. CDR1 is SGHNT, CDR2 YYREEE, per germline (reference sequence). This CDR3 spans 11 amino acids. CDR3 nucleotide sequence: TGTGCCAGCTGGGGCCGGGACAGGGCATTCTTC. Translating gives CASWGRDRAFF.

With respect to this clone: Other DNA sequences in the sample encode the same CDR3. This chain joins TRBV29-1 and TRBJ1-2, with a possible D match to TRBD1 (6 bases). Germline CDR1 SQVTM, CDR2 ANQGSEA. The ends were cut back, 7 bases at V and 8 bases at J, with 14 bases in the middle. The CDR3 sequence is 11 residues long. The CDR3: CSATGSGGYTF. The CDR3 DNA reads as TGCAGCGCTACAGGGTCCGGCGGCTACACCTTC.

The V and J genes are TRBV9 and TRBJ2-5; tentatively, D is TRBD2 (5 bases). V was cut by 4 bases and J by 2 bases, with 9 bases left in between. Germline values: CDR1 SGDLS, CDR2 YYNGEE. This CDR3 has 13 residues. The CDR3 DNA reads as TGTGCCAGCAGCAGCGGTCGACAAGAGACCCAGTACTTC. Translating it yields CASSSGRQETQYF.

This clone was recorded only once. The chain has TRBV9 and TRBJ2-1, with a possible D match to TRBD1 (5 bases). Germline V gene sequence: CDR1 SGDLS, CDR2 YYNGEE. CDR3 size: 16 residues. V was cut by 3 bases and J by 6 bases, with 19 bases left in between. CDR3 region: CASSADRPPGINEQFF. In DNA form, the CDR3 reads TGTGCCAGCAGCGCTGACAGACCTCCGGGTATCAATGAGCAGTTCTTC.